The entry below gives a single T cell receptor (beta chain) sequence along with its context. Its matching antigen is unknown. This sample stems from a study of cytomegalovirus exposure and HLA in healthy donors. Germline CDR1 MGHRA, CDR2 YSYEKL. The CDR3 extends over 13 amino acids. Trimming took off 3 bases at V and 7 bases at J, with 10 bases between the two ends. Study-level points and caveats: From TCR beta sequences, most subjects' HLA-A and HLA-B alleles were reportedly predicted accurately. For most TCR beta V segments, an earlier analysis put the productive rate at about 87% or about 30% of the time.

In the PCR, 60 Vbeta and 13 Jbeta primers were used. TCRdb keeps only in-frame clones here, not all; method: immunoSEQ multiplex PCR. Counted here are 150,000 to 200,000 clones, 60% to 80% occurring once; the ten biggest clones make up 13% to 15%. Sequencing was done on a sample of PBMCs. The sequence was obtained from a woman aged 40 to 49 in good health and CMV-seronegative. The rearrangement joins TRBV4-1 to TRBJ2-1; tentatively, D is TRBD2 (5 bases). CDR3 DNA sequence: TGCGCCAGCAGCCAGGAGGCCCATAATGAGCAGTTCTTC. Amino acids: CASSQEAHNEQFF.